The T cell receptor beta chain described here comes from a study of blood T cell repertoires in COVID-19. Clones were read by immunoSEQ multiplex PCR, and TCRdb kept only the in-frame ones, dropping some. Here the sample spans some 320,000 clones, more than 75% being singletons. The CDR3 sequence is 13 residues long. CDR1 SGHTA and CDR2 FQGNSA come from the germline V gene. The ends were cut back, 4 bases at V and 8 bases at J, with 11 bases in the middle. The chain combines TRBV7-2 with TRBJ2-2; weak D call: TRBD1 (6 bases). The sequenced material came from PBMCs or T cells enriched from blood (not recorded which). This TCR came from a young woman who had recovered from COVID-19. The CDR3 loop is CASSYDRFGELFF. For the CDR3, the DNA is TGTGCCAGCAGCTACGACAGGTTTGGGGAGCTGTTTTTT.